The clone carrying this T cell receptor beta chain was picked up many times. The target antigen is unknown. The data derive from a study of breast tumors, draining lymph nodes, adjacent tissues. Overall study findings and caveats: Tumors had less TCR diversity than lymph nodes, more than nontumor tissue.

TCRdb fed the multiplex PCR reads into MiXCR, producing one record per CDR3 protein. The sample consists of some 66,000 distinct CDR3 sequences, less than 60% of them appearing once. Source material: breast tumor tissue. The TCR originated in a female donor with breast cancer. Some clones in this sample may be carry-over from other donors' samples.

The CDR3: CASSQDKGTQNTGELFF. Here the CDR3 DNA reads TGTGCCAGCAGCCAAGATAAGGGGACGCAAAACACCGGGGAGCTGTTTTTT. The chain has TRBV14 and TRBJ2-2, with D possibly being TRBD1 or TRBD2 (5 bases each). This CDR3 contains 17 residues. Trimming took 0 bases from V and 2 from J, leaving 13 bases between them. Germline V gene data show CDR1 as SGHDN and CDR2 as FVKESK.